This entry describes one T cell receptor beta chain. Its antigen remains unknown. This entry is derived from a study of cytomegalovirus exposure and HLA in healthy donors. Both 60 Vbeta primers and 13 Jbeta primers went into the PCR. The method was immunoSEQ multiplex PCR; TCRdb's version includes in-frame clones alone and lacks a portion of them. The table records 130,000 or so clones, about 73% of them present only once. Findings of the study overall: Follow-up analysis later connected one missense variant in DCLRE1C with trimming of TCR beta V- and J-genes. Most sequenced TCRs were rare (though some public TCRs occurred in many donors). Sequencing likely produced, as an artifact, a cluster of highly shared sequence variants.

The CDR3 is 14 amino acids. V was clipped by 4 bases and J by 5 bases; unmatched bases: 4. Germline lookup yields CDR1 KGHSH and CDR2 LQKENI. The chain links TRBV18 to TRBJ2-3; 9 bases map to TRBD1. The sequence came from a woman in her forties in good health and CMV-seronegative. The sequencing input was PBMCs. CDR3 protein: CASSRQGVEDTQYF. DNA of the CDR3: TGTGCCAGCTCACGACAGGGGGTGGAAGATACGCAGTATTTT.